The rows below give T cell receptor beta chains drawn from one sample of a study of T cells in Graves' hyperthyroidism and ophthalmopathy. TCRdb re-called the multiplex PCR reads through MiXCR, storing one row per CDR3 protein. This sample has over 150,000 distinct CDR3 sequences, with 17% found just once. Sequencing was performed on blood. These receptors were obtained from a woman between 45 and 60 years old with Graves' hyperthyroidism. Both conserved end residues are part of each CDR3. A D gene is named only where the DNA matches it firmly. The size of a clone is reported for some rows only, either as once, few or many, or as a class for expanded clones.

>TRBD2|TRBJ2-5|few|TRBV2
CASTNGGAETQYF
TGTGCCAGCACCAACGGGGGGGCTGAGACCCAGTACTTC
>.|TRBJ2-5|.|TRBV19
CASRPGTQETQYF
TGTGCCAGTAGGCCCGGGACTCAAGAGACCCAGTACTTC
>TRBD1|TRBJ1-2|many|TRBV29-1
CSVSGQGDYGYTF
TGCAGCGTATCGGGACAGGGGGACTATGGCTACACCTTC
>.|TRBJ1-1|many|TRBV28
CASSFWGGRDTEAFF
TGTGCCAGCAGCTTTTGGGGGGGCCGAGACACTGAAGCTTTCTTT
>TRBD1|TRBJ1-6|.|TRBV20-1
CSASRDRGSNSPLHF
TGCAGTGCTAGCCGGGACAGGGGGTCTAATTCACCCCTCCACTTT
>.|TRBJ2-7|many|TRBV5-1
CASSLRLDSEQYF
TGCGCCAGCAGCTTGAGGCTAGATTCCGAGCAGTACTTC
>TRBD2|TRBJ2-5|many|TRBV2
CASNPWAGGRETQYF
TGTGCCAGCAATCCCTGGGCGGGGGGCCGTGAGACCCAGTACTTC
>TRBD2|TRBJ2-1|.|TRBV4-1
CASSQQTSGQFF
TGCGCCAGCAGCCAACAGACTAGCGGACAGTTCTTC
>.|TRBJ1-5|many|TRBV19
CASSWAGYQPQHF
TGTGCCAGTAGTTGGGCGGGGTATCAGCCCCAGCATTTT
>.|TRBJ2-6|many|TRBV4-3
CASSPGRWGEGANVLTF
TGCGCCAGCAGCCCAGGGCGGTGGGGAGAGGGGGCCAACGTCCTGACTTTC
>TRBD1|TRBJ1-2|many|TRBV19
CASSSQLDRVYGYTF
TGTGCCAGTAGTTCTCAACTCGACAGGGTCTATGGCTACACCTTC
>.|TRBJ1-6|many|TRBV6-5
CASSYPRGTSEWNSPLHF
TGTGCCAGCAGTTACCCCCGGGGGACATCCGAATGGAATTCACCCCTCCACTTT
>.|TRBJ1-2|many|TRBV27
CASSPLPRTGNYGYTF
TGTGCCAGCAGTCCCCTGCCACGGACTGGCAACTATGGCTACACCTTC
>.|TRBJ1-3|.|TRBV20-1
CSASDRLTGSTIYF
TGCAGTGCTAGCGACAGACTGACTGGAAGCACCATCTATTTT
>.|TRBJ1-2|many|TRBV10-3
CAIRPRDSERAGYTF
TGTGCCATCAGACCCCGGGACTCAGAACGTGCCGGCTACACCTTC
>.|TRBJ1-5|few|TRBV27
CASSLGANQPQHF
TGTGCCAGCAGTTTAGGTGCAAATCAGCCCCAGCATTTT
>TRBD2|TRBJ2-7|many|TRBV27
CASSLRGLSYEQYF
TGTGCCAGCAGTTTAAGGGGACTATCCTACGAGCAGTACTTC
>.|TRBJ1-5|many|TRBV28
CASSFWGDLNQPQHF
TGTGCCAGCAGTTTCTGGGGGGACCTCAATCAGCCCCAGCATTTT
>.|TRBJ2-1|many|TRBV18
CASSPLLSGYNEQFF
TGTGCCAGCTCACCACTTCTTAGCGGTTACAATGAGCAGTTCTTC